These T cell receptor beta chains were read from a single sample in a study of shared clonotypes between healthy human individuals. Produced via immunoSEQ multiplex PCR; TCRdb's table is partial and in-frame only. Of 700,000 or so clones listed, around 72% were seen once; the top ten hold approximately 2%. The material sequenced was memory CD4+ T cells sorted from blood. The receptors come from a woman aged 25 to 39 in good health. CDR3s include the opening cysteine and the closing phenylalanine or tryptophan. D genes are given only for firm matches. Where a row states a size, it is once, few, many or the class of an expanded clone; other rows omit it.

>TRBJ2-7|NA|TRBD1|TRBV6-1
TGTGCCAGCAGTATGGGGACAGGGGGGACCTACGAGCAGTACTTC
CASSMGTGGTYEQYF
>TRBJ1-4|NA|NA|TRBV10-3
TGTGCCATCAGTGAGTCGGGAAAGGGAGAAAAACTGTTTTTT
CAISESGKGEKLFF
>TRBJ1-5|NA|NA|TRBV2
TGTGCCAGCAGCCAAAGTAGTAGCAATCAGCCCCAGCATTTT
CASSQSSSNQPQHF
>TRBJ2-1|many|NA|TRBV28
TGTGCCAGCAGTTTAGGCTTGTACAATGAGCAGTTCTTC
CASSLGLYNEQFF
>TRBJ1-5|NA|TRBD1|TRBV27
TGTGCCAGCAGTTTGGACAGGGAGGTTCAGCCCCAGCATTTT
CASSLDREVQPQHF
>TRBJ2-7|NA|NA|TRBV7-2
TGTGCCAGCAGCTTAGGGAGTACGGGTTTCTCCTACGAGCAGTACTTC
CASSLGSTGFSYEQYF
>TRBJ2-5|NA|NA|TRBV7-8
TGTGCCAGCAGCGCAAGCCCTAGCTTAGAGACCCAGTACTTC
CASSASPSLETQYF
>TRBJ1-1|NA|TRBD1|TRBV5-1
TGCGCCAGCAGCTATTACCGGGACAGGGGGCTGAACACTGAAGCTTTCTTT
CASSYYRDRGLNTEAFF
>TRBJ2-7|NA|NA|TRBV7-8
TGTGCCAGCAGCTTAGCCGTAGGGCAGCGGTACGAGCAGTACTTC
CASSLAVGQRYEQYF
>TRBJ1-5|NA|NA|TRBV28
TGTGCCACAGAGGGGTCAGGGCCCCAGCATTTT
CATEGSGPQHF
>TRBJ1-5|NA|NA|TRBV2
TGTGCCAGCAGTGAGCATCCCGGCAATCAGCCCCAGCATTTT
CASSEHPGNQPQHF
>TRBJ2-3|NA|NA|TRBV28
TGTGCCAGCAGTTTTGCTAGCGGCACAGATACGCAGTATTTT
CASSFASGTDTQYF
>TRBJ1-1|NA|NA|TRBV11-2
TGTGCCAGCAGCAATACAGGTAACACTGAAGCTTTCTTT
CASSNTGNTEAFF
>TRBJ1-4|NA|TRBD1|TRBV5-1
TGCGCCAGCAGCTTGCAGGGACAGGGGGCTCGAGGGGAAAAACTGTTTTTT
CASSLQGQGARGEKLFF
>TRBJ2-2|NA|TRBD1|TRBV5-1
TGCGCCAGCAGCGGAGGGACAGGGGGCCTCACCGGGGAGCTGTTTTTT
CASSGGTGGLTGELFF
>TRBJ1-2|NA|NA|TRBV28
TGTGCCAGCAGAGGAACAGGAGACTATGGCTACACCTTC
CASRGTGDYGYTF
>TRBJ2-5|NA|TRBD1|TRBV15
TGTGCCACCAGCAGAGCCGGTCAGGGGGAAGAGACCCAGTACTTC
CATSRAGQGEETQYF
>TRBJ1-1|NA|NA|TRBV7-8
TGTGCCAGCAGCTTAGAAAGCAGGGTTATGAACACTGAAGCTTTCTTT
CASSLESRVMNTEAFF
>TRBJ1-2|NA|NA|TRBV19
TGTGCCAGTAGTAGCCCGCGGGCGGATTATGGAGGCTACACCTTC
CASSSPRADYGGYTF
>TRBJ2-1|few|NA|TRBV7-8
TGTGCCAGCAGCTTACGGGACATCTCCTACAATGAGCAGTTCTTC
CASSLRDISYNEQFF
>TRBJ2-5|NA|NA|TRBV18
TGTGCCAGCTCACCGGGCCATAAAGAGACCCAGTACTTC
CASSPGHKETQYF
>TRBJ1-5|NA|NA|TRBV2
TGTGCCAGCAAAGGGTCAGAGAGACGCAATCAGCCCCAGCATTTT
CASKGSERRNQPQHF
>TRBJ2-6|NA|TRBD2|TRBV18
TGTGCCAGCTCACCACGAGAGACAGCGGGATCCTCTGGGGCCAACGTCCTGACTTTC
CASSPRETAGSSGANVLTF
>TRBJ2-2|NA|NA|TRBV5-1
TGCGCCAGCAGCTTAAGATATGAACTGAACACCGGGGAGCTGTTTTTT
CASSLRYELNTGELFF
>TRBJ1-1|NA|NA|TRBV5-6
TGTGCCAGCAGCTTGGTTTCCCTGGGGAACACTGAAGCTTTCTTT
CASSLVSLGNTEAFF
>TRBJ2-2|NA|NA|TRBV25-1
TGTGCCAGCAGTGAAGGAGAGAACACCGGGGAGCTGTTTTTT
CASSEGENTGELFF
>TRBJ1-1|NA|TRBD1|TRBV28
TGTGCCAGCGGCTTGGGACAGGCTAGTAACACTGAAGCTTTCTTT
CASGLGQASNTEAFF
>TRBJ2-2|few|NA|TRBV4-1
TGCGCCAGCAGCCAAGGGAGAGGCACCGGGGAGCTGTTTTTT
CASSQGRGTGELFF
>TRBJ2-7|NA|NA|TRBV7-8
TGTGCCAGCAGCTTGCAACGAGACTCCTACGAGCAGTACTTC
CASSLQRDSYEQYF